A single sample gave rise to the 7 T cell receptor beta chains below, sequenced in a study of control samples from healthy donors and cancer patients. Repertoires were generated with immunoSEQ multiplex PCR, while TCRdb's copy carries only in-frame clones and drops some. The repertoire consists of approximately 87,000 clones, with over 85% occurring once and the leading ten covering around 1.3%. The sequencing input was PBMCs. The receptors come from a woman in her forties with lung cancer.

The rearrangement links TRBV15 to TRBJ1-1; TRBD1 might be the D (5 bases). The germline V gene encodes CDR1 LNHNV and CDR2 YYDKDF (reference sequence). This CDR3 is built from 14 residues. V was clipped by 8 bases and J by 2 bases, with 15 bases between them. The DNA of the CDR3 is TGTGCCACCCGTTCCGAGCAGGGTAACACTGAAGCTTTCTTT. It is translated as CATRSEQGNTEAFF.

The rearrangement joins TRBV28 to TRBJ1-1; 7 nucleotides align to TRBD1. The germline V gene encodes CDR1 MDHEN and CDR2 SYDVKM. The V segment lost 8 bases and the J segment 0 bases; nucleotides outside the gene matches: 6. This CDR3 is built from 14 residues. In nucleotides, the CDR3 is TGTGCCAGCCTACGGACAGGTGTGAACACTGAAGCTTTCTTT. This translates into CASLRTGVNTEAFF.

This chain links TRBV6-5 with TRBJ2-5; possible D gene TRBD2, 6 bases. The CDR3 spans 16 residues. CDR1 is MNHEY and CDR2 is SVGAGI in the germline V gene. Trimming stripped 4 bases from V and 6 bases from J, with 21 bases between. The CDR3 region is CASSSRLRGFGKTQYF. The CDR3 DNA reads TGTGCCAGCAGTTCGCGTCTCCGGGGGTTTGGAAAGACCCAGTACTTC.

V is TRBV30 and J is TRBJ1-6; D is unclear. V gave up 6 bases and J gave up 13 bases, with 34 bases separating them. CDR3 size: 18 residues. The germline CDR1 and CDR2 sequences are GTSNPN and SVGIG (reference sequence). The CDR3: CACQSAPPEWEFISPLHF. The CDR3, as DNA: TGTGCCTGTCAATCCGCCCCACCAGAGTGGGAATTCATATCCCCCCTCCACTTT.

In this sample, this clone turned up a few times. This chain joins TRBV4-1 and TRBJ1-2; D is possibly TRBD1 (5 bases). V was pared by 0 bases and J by 6 bases, with 8 bases between. The CDR3 is 13 amino acids. Per germline, CDR1 MGHRA and CDR2 YSYEKL. The DNA of the CDR3 is TGCGCCAGCAGCCAAGATCCAGGGAATGGCTACACCTTC. This encodes CASSQDPGNGYTF.

The gene calls are TRBV6-2 or TRBV6-3 and TRBJ2-1, with D perhaps given as TRBD1 or TRBD2 (7 bases each). Trimming cost V 6 bases and J 7 bases, with 16 bases left between them. This CDR3 comprises 14 residues. Germline CDR1 is MNHEY and CDR2 is SVGEGT. Written as DNA, the CDR3 is TGTGCCAGCAGCCTCCAGGGGGGGCTAAATGAGCAGTTCTTC. The encoded protein is CASSLQGGLNEQFF.

The CDR3 loop is CASSPPRDSPANSPLHF. CDR3 nucleotides: TGTGCCAGTAGTCCGCCTCGGGACAGCCCGGCTAATTCACCCCTCCACTTT. The V call is TRBV19, the J call TRBJ1-6, with 7 positions matching TRBD1. This CDR3 has 17 amino acids. The germline V gene encodes CDR1 LNHDA and CDR2 SQIVND (reference sequence). V was pared by 5 bases and J by 6 bases, with 13 bases of the junction left unmatched.